Presented here are 21 T cell receptor beta chains from one specimen sequenced in a study of radiotherapy plus CTLA-4 blockade in lung cancer. TCRdb's table, derived via immunoSEQ multiplex PCR, lists solely in-frame clones and lacks some. Of over 11,000 clones listed, about 90% are singletons. The source was peripheral blood, collected from a patient treated with radiotherapy plus ipilimumab. The receptors derive from a human donor with non-small cell lung cancer that progressed on radiotherapy plus ipilimumab. Some clones in this sample may be carry-over from other donors' samples.

V usage is TRBV7-8 and J usage is TRBJ2-7; 16 bases are shared with TRBD2. The CDR3 is 18 residues long. V was pared by 6 bases and J by 5 bases, with 13 bases of the junction left unmatched. CDR1 and CDR2 from the germline V gene are SGHVS and FQNEAQ. CDR3 region: CASSGTPGLAGGPHEQYF. CDR3 coding DNA: TGTGCCAGCAGTGGTACTCCGGGACTAGCGGGAGGGCCCCACGAGCAGTACTTC.

The chain is built from TRBV7-9 and TRBJ2-6; TRBD2 aligns across 7 bases. The V gene's germline CDR1 is SEHNR and CDR2 FQNEAQ (reference sequence). V lost 6 bases, J lost 0 bases, and 14 bases stayed unmatched. This CDR3 is built from 19 residues. The CDR3 DNA is TGTGCCAGCAGTCGGACACCGGGAGGAGTAAACTCTGGGGCCAACGTCCTGACTTTC. Amino acids: CASSRTPGGVNSGANVLTF. Full variable domain (missing parts from reference TRBV7-9 and TRBJ2-6): DTGVSQNPRHKITKRGQNVTFRCDPISEHNRLYWYRQTLGQGPEFLTYFQNEAQLEKSRLLSDRFSAERPKGSFSTLEIQRTEQGDSAMYLCASSRTPGGVNSGANVLTFGAGSRLTVL.

The chain joins TRBV5-4 to TRBJ2-6; 8 positions match TRBD1. The CDR3 runs 18 residues. Germline V gene data show CDR1 as SGHNT and CDR2 as YYREEE (reference sequence). V gave up 4 bases and J gave up 0 bases; unmatched junction bases: 9. The CDR3 protein is CASSPPGQVTSGANVLTF. CDR3 nucleotide sequence: TGTGCCAGCAGCCCGCCGGGACAGGTAACCTCTGGGGCCAACGTCCTGACTTTC.

This clone was detected only once. The rearrangement joins TRBV2 to TRBJ2-7; TRBD2 matches 10 bases. The V gene's germline CDR1 is SNHLY and CDR2 FYNNEI. CDR3 length: 14 amino acids. The V segment lost 11 bases and the J segment 3 bases; nucleotides outside the gene matches: 10. The CDR3 nucleotides are TGTGCCGGGGCCGGGACTAGCGCCTACTACGAGCAGTACTTC. This sequence encodes CAGAGTSAYYEQYF.

The chain is built from TRBV2 and TRBJ1-2; 11 bases are shared with TRBD1. This CDR3 has 17 residues. V shed 6 bases, J shed 5 bases, and the junction held 14 bases outside the gene matches. CDR1 and CDR2 (germline): SNHLY, FYNNEI. In nucleotides, the CDR3 is TGTGCCAGCAGGGAGCGGGACAGGGGGACCTCTTGGTATGGCTACACCTTC. Its protein is CASRERDRGTSWYGYTF.

DNA of the CDR3: TGTGCCAGCAGTTACGACAGCCCCAATCAGCCCCAGCATTTT. Translated, it gives CASSYDSPNQPQHF. J is TRBJ1-5 and V is TRBV6-6; maybe TRBD1 (5 bases). The CDR3 is made up of 14 amino acids. Germline lookup yields CDR1 MNHNY and CDR2 SVGAGI (reference sequence). Trimming took off 2 bases at V and 3 bases at J, with 8 bases between the two ends.

This chain joins TRBV15 and TRBJ1-2; 11 bases map to TRBD1. Germline V CDR1 and CDR2: LNHNV, YYDKDF (reference sequence). V trimming: 2 bases; J trimming: 3 bases; junction bases outside the gene matches: 5. This CDR3 comprises 16 residues. Here the CDR3 DNA reads TGTGCCACCAGCAGACCCCCGGGACAGGGGGACTATGGCTACACCTTC. Amino acid sequence: CATSRPPGQGDYGYTF.

The rearrangement links TRBV27 to TRBJ2-1, with 7 bases fitting TRBD2. The CDR3 runs to 16 residues. V lost 6 bases to trimming and J lost 5 bases; unmatched junction nucleotides: 13. Germline V gene lookup returns CDR1 MNHEY and CDR2 SMNVEV (reference sequence). The CDR3 spells CASSNPSGTHHNEQFF. The CDR3, as DNA: TGTGCCAGCAGCAACCCGAGCGGGACCCATCACAATGAGCAGTTCTTC.

J is TRBJ2-4 and V is TRBV11-2; D possibly corresponds to TRBD2 (6 bases). This CDR3 contains 14 residues. Per the germline V gene, CDR1 is SGHAT and CDR2 is FQNNGV. V was pared by 8 bases and J by 0 bases, with 11 bases between. The CDR3 loop reads CASLGGVAKNIQYF. DNA of the CDR3: TGTGCCAGCCTGGGGGGAGTAGCCAAAAACATTCAGTACTTC.

The genes are TRBV5-1 and TRBJ1-1, with D possibly matching TRBD1 (6 bases). Trimming stripped 4 bases from V and 2 bases from J, with 12 bases between. The CDR3 runs 14 residues. Per germline, CDR1 SGHRS and CDR2 YFSETQ. The CDR3 loop is CASSLQQGNTEAFF. The CDR3 DNA reads TGCGCCAGCAGCCTACAACAGGGAAACACTGAAGCTTTCTTT.

The chain uses TRBV19 and TRBJ2-7; 12 bases are a match to TRBD1. The trim removed 5 bases at V and 7 bases at J, leaving 6 bases unmatched. The CDR3 covers 14 residues. Germline V gives CDR1 LNHDA, CDR2 SQIVND (reference sequence). The CDR3 DNA reads as TGTGCCAGTAGTCCGGGACAGGGGGCGGGGGAGCAGTACTTC. Translated: CASSPGQGAGEQYF.

The J gene is TRBJ2-7, the V gene TRBV19; possibly TRBD2 for D (6 bases). CDR3 length: 14 residues. V lost 3 bases and J 2 bases, leaving 11 bases between the germline ends. Germline V CDR1 and CDR2: LNHDA, SQIVND (reference sequence). CDR3 protein: CASSIRREPYEQYF. For the CDR3, the DNA is TGTGCCAGTAGTATCCGGCGGGAACCCTACGAGCAGTACTTC.

This chain connects TRBV19 to TRBJ2-1; 8 bases agree with TRBD2. Germline V gives CDR1 LNHDA, CDR2 SQIVND (reference sequence). V trimming: 4 bases; J trimming: 9 bases; junction bases outside the gene matches: 14. The CDR3 consists of 16 residues. As DNA, the CDR3 is TGTGCCAGTAGTACGCCTCCCCGGGAGGGTGTGGGTGAGCAGTTCTTC. This translates into CASSTPPREGVGEQFF.

The table lists this clone with a count of one. The gene calls are TRBV20-1 and TRBJ2-5; TRBD1 matches 8 bases. CDR3 length equals 11 residues. V shed 4 bases and J 5 bases; nucleotides not matched to a gene: 0. CDR1 and CDR2 (germline): DFQATT, SNEGSKA (reference sequence). In DNA form, the CDR3 reads TGCAGTGCTACAGGGGGCGAGACCCAGTACTTC. This gives the protein CSATGGETQYF.

This clone appeared once. The rearrangement uses TRBV5-6 and TRBJ1-1; D may be TRBD1 (6 bases). Germline assignment: CDR1 SGHDT and CDR2 YYEEEE. With 5 bases removed from V and 0 bases from J, the gap between germline ends came to 11 bases. This CDR3 contains 14 residues. The CDR3 sequence: CASSRRGVNTEAFF. In DNA, the CDR3 is TGTGCCAGCAGTCGCAGGGGTGTGAACACTGAAGCTTTCTTT.

V gene TRBV13 combines with J gene TRBJ2-5; possible D gene TRBD1, 5 bases. The CDR3 extends over 13 amino acids. The V gene lost 1 base and the J gene lost 7 bases, with 10 bases spanning the gap. Germline V gene lookup returns CDR1 PRHDT and CDR2 FYEKMQ (reference sequence). In DNA, the CDR3 is TGTGCCAGCAGCTTAGCAGGGTTCGGGACCCAGTACTTC. Residues: CASSLAGFGTQYF.

The rearrangement uses TRBV6-1 and TRBJ2-7, with D tentatively TRBD1 (5 bases). V was trimmed by 6 bases and J by 2 bases, leaving 14 bases between them. CDR3 length equals 14 residues. Germline V gene data show CDR1 as MNHNS and CDR2 as SASEGT. The CDR3 DNA reads TGTGCCAGCAGCCTAGGGGTTGGTCCCTACGAGCAGTACTTC. Residues: CASSLGVGPYEQYF.

The DNA of the CDR3 is TGTGCCAGCAGCTTATTTTCGGGACTAGCGGGTAAGGACGAGCAGTACTTC. Encoded protein: CASSLFSGLAGKDEQYF. V usage is TRBV7-9 and J usage is TRBJ2-7, with 12 bases matching TRBD2. Germline V gene sequence: CDR1 SEHNR, CDR2 FQNEAQ (reference sequence). V lost 2 bases to trimming and J lost 5 bases; unmatched junction nucleotides: 10. CDR3 length: 17 amino acids.

The chain has TRBV5-6 and TRBJ2-4; the D is unclear. The V end lost 5 bases, the J end lost 0 bases, and 12 bases lay between the germline ends. Per germline, CDR1 SGHDT and CDR2 YYEEEE. This CDR3 region has 15 residues. The CDR3 is CASSPRVLAKNIQYF. The CDR3 DNA is TGTGCCAGCAGTCCCCGGGTACTAGCCAAAAACATTCAGTACTTC.

The J gene is TRBJ2-7, the V gene TRBV29-1; possibly TRBD2 for D (7 bases). The germline gives CDR1 SQVTM, CDR2 ANQGSEA. The CDR3 consists of 15 residues. Trimming took off 6 bases at V and 3 bases at J, with 21 bases between the two ends. CDR3 bases: TGCAGCGTGGGAGGGGGTTTGGACAGAAACTACGAGCAGTACTTC. Its translation is CSVGGGLDRNYEQYF.

J is TRBJ2-7 and V is TRBV4-1; TRBD2 might be the D (5 bases). With 3 bases removed from V and 1 base from J, the gap between germline ends came to 13 bases. Germline V CDR1 and CDR2: MGHRA, YSYEKL. The CDR3 is made up of 15 amino acids. The CDR3 coding sequence is TGCGCCAGCAGCCATCCGGGATCTCTTTCCTACGAGCAGTACTTC. Protein: CASSHPGSLSYEQYF.